The rows below give T cell receptor beta chains drawn from one sample of a study of CD8+CD57+ T cells in acquired aplastic anemia. TCRdb passed the reads through MiXCR, listing each CDR3 protein once. The sample holds about 120,000 distinct CDR3 sequences, 30% to 45% seen once. Sequencing was done on a sample of sorted CD4+, CD8+, or CD8+CD57+ T cells (not recorded which) from PBMCs. These receptor sequences come from a human donor with aplastic anemia. Each CDR3 is given with its conserved first and last residue. The D gene is left open where the match is weak. Clone size is given for some rows only: seen once, a few or many times, or a class if the clone is expanded.

cdr3_length,v_call,j_call,d_call,clone_size,cdr3_aa,cdr3_nt
17,TRBV15,TRBJ1-5,TRBD1,NA,CATSSIRGRQLNQPQHF,TGTGCCACCAGCAGCATCAGGGGGCGGCAGTTAAATCAGCCCCAGCATTTT
16,TRBV9,TRBJ2-3,NA,many,CASSVVSSTSADTQYF,TGTGCCAGCAGCGTAGTGTCTAGTACGTCGGCAGATACGCAGTATTTT
14,TRBV11-2,TRBJ1-3,NA,NA,CASSLDPSGNTIYF,TGTGCCAGCAGCTTAGACCCCTCTGGAAACACCATATATTTC
16,TRBV11-2,TRBJ2-3,NA,few,CASSPIAEAPRDTQYF,TGTGCCAGCAGCCCTATAGCGGAGGCCCCGAGAGATACGCAGTATTTT
17,TRBV2,TRBJ2-1,TRBD2,NA,CASSEMRGGVTNNEQFF,TGTGCCAGCAGTGAGATGCGGGGGGGAGTTACTAACAATGAGCAGTTCTTC
14,TRBV5-6,TRBJ1-2,TRBD1,NA,CASSFRTQGYGYTF,TGTGCCAGCAGCTTCCGGACACAGGGGTATGGCTACACCTTC
14,TRBV2,TRBJ1-2,TRBD1,many,CASTLTGTVDGYTF,TGTGCCAGCACCCTAACCGGGACAGTGGATGGCTACACCTTC
11,TRBV2,TRBJ1-5,NA,NA,CASRLNQPQHF,TGTGCCAGCAGACTAAATCAGCCCCAGCATTTT
13,TRBV5-1,TRBJ2-2,NA,many,CASSRDDTGELFF,TGCGCCAGCAGTCGGGACGACACCGGGGAGCTGTTTTTT
14,TRBV10-3,TRBJ1-5,TRBD1,many,CAISDGQGGQPQHF,TGTGCCATCAGCGACGGACAGGGTGGACAGCCCCAGCATTTT
13,TRBV20-1,TRBJ2-7,TRBD2,many,CSAGLAGGYEQYF,TGCAGTGCCGGACTAGCGGGGGGTTACGAGCAGTACTTC
13,TRBV7-2,TRBJ2-7,TRBD1,many,CASSPRQGYEQYF,TGTGCCAGCAGCCCACGACAGGGGTACGAGCAGTACTTC
14,TRBV7-8,TRBJ1-2,TRBD1,NA,CASSLVQGGDGYTF,TGTGCCAGCAGCTTAGTTCAGGGGGGGGATGGCTACACCTTC
16,TRBV5-5,TRBJ1-2,NA,many,CASSLTARDTNYGYTF,TGTGCCAGCAGCTTGACCGCCCGGGACACCAACTATGGCTACACCTTC
14,TRBV7-9,TRBJ1-1,NA,many,CASSSREMNTEAFF,TGTGCCAGCAGTTCCAGGGAGATGAACACTGAAGCTTTCTTT
16,TRBV11-1,TRBJ2-3,NA,many,CASSSQGRGGTDTQYF,TGTGCCAGCAGCTCACAGGGCCGGGGTGGCACAGATACGCAGTATTTT
15,TRBV25-1,TRBJ2-3,TRBD2,few,CASSELAGSTDTQYF,TGTGCCAGCAGTGAACTAGCGGGGAGCACAGATACGCAGTATTTT
13,TRBV10-3,TRBJ2-1,NA,many,CAIEGQGYNEQFF,TGTGCCATCGAGGGCCAGGGATACAATGAGCAGTTCTTC
13,TRBV24-1,TRBJ1-2,TRBD1,NA,CATRGTGGYGYTF,TGTGCCACCAGGGGGACAGGGGGCTATGGCTACACCTTC
16,TRBV15,TRBJ2-2,NA,many,CATSRDYQTGSGELFF,TGTGCCACCAGCAGAGACTACCAAACAGGGTCCGGGGAGCTGTTTTTT
11,TRBV7-8,TRBJ2-1,NA,NA,CASSKVIEQFF,TGTGCCAGCAGCAAGGTGATTGAGCAATTCTTC
15,TRBV20-1,TRBJ2-1,TRBD2,many,CSAREGLAGENEQFF,TGCAGTGCTAGGGAGGGACTAGCGGGGGAGAATGAGCAGTTCTTC
14,TRBV5-1,TRBJ1-3,NA,many,CASSSPGPGNTIYF,TGCGCCAGCAGCTCACCAGGGCCTGGAAACACCATATATTTT
13,TRBV11-2,TRBJ1-1,NA,NA,CASSPGGVSEAFF,TGTGCCAGCAGCCCGGGGGGGGTCTCTGAAGCTTTCTTT
14,TRBV7-2,TRBJ1-2,NA,NA,CASITKGGDYGYTF,TGTGCCAGCATCACTAAGGGAGGGGACTATGGCTACACCTTC
13,TRBV4-2,TRBJ1-1,NA,many,CASSQERNTEAFF,TGTGCCAGCAGCCAAGAGAGGAACACTGAAGCTTTCTTT
13,TRBV20-1,TRBJ2-5,NA,NA,CSARGQAQETQYF,TGCAGTGCTAGAGGACAGGCCCAAGAGACCCAGTACTTC
15,TRBV20-1,TRBJ2-7,NA,NA,CSVRSPTGDSYEQYF,TGCAGTGTTAGGTCCCCGACAGGCGACTCCTACGAGCAGTACTTC
12,TRBV29-1,TRBJ2-7,NA,NA,CSFRDSGYEQYF,TGCAGCTTTCGGGACTCAGGCTACGAGCAGTACTTC
15,TRBV9,TRBJ2-5,NA,many,CASSVATSTVGTQYF,TGTGCCAGCAGCGTAGCGACAAGCACGGTCGGGACCCAGTACTTC
13,TRBV2,TRBJ2-7,TRBD2,few,CASSETTSREQYF,TGTGCCAGCAGTGAGACGACTAGCCGCGAGCAGTACTTC
17,TRBV14,TRBJ1-1,NA,NA,CASSQDRGGAMNTEAFF,TGTGCCAGCAGCCAAGATCGTGGGGGCGCCATGAACACTGAAGCTTTCTTT
11,TRBV19,TRBJ2-7,TRBD1,many,CASSNGQGAFF,TGTGCCAGTAGTAACGGACAGGGGGCGTTCTTC
16,TRBV5-1,TRBJ2-1,NA,many,CASSLEGSGPYNEQFF,TGCGCCAGCAGCTTGGAGGGGAGCGGGCCATACAATGAGCAGTTCTTC
13,TRBV29-1,TRBJ2-1,TRBD2,NA,CSVVSGGAGEQFF,TGCAGCGTAGTGAGCGGGGGGGCCGGTGAGCAGTTCTTC
14,TRBV20-1,TRBJ1-4,NA,many,CSATQGWENEKLFF,TGCAGTGCTACCCAGGGGTGGGAAAATGAAAAACTGTTTTTT
12,TRBV12-3/TRBV12-4,TRBJ1-1,NA,many,CASRTENTEAFF,TGTGCCAGCAGGACAGAGAACACTGAAGCTTTCTTT
16,TRBV2,TRBJ1-1,NA,NA,CASSSVGGHRDTEAPF,TGTGCCAGCAGTAGTGTAGGGGGGCACAGGGACACTGAAGCTCCCTTT
15,TRBV5-1,TRBJ1-6,NA,NA,CASSLDGSYNPPPHF,TGCGCCAGCAGCTTGGACGGTTCCTATAATCCACCCCCCCACTTT
14,TRBV6-1,TRBJ2-7,TRBD2,many,CASSRGGVGYEQYF,TGTGCCAGCAGTCGCGGGGGGGTAGGATACGAGCAGTACTTC
15,TRBV30,TRBJ2-1,NA,NA,CAWSGTAGSYNEQFF,TGTGCCTGGAGTGGGACCGCTGGCTCCTACAATGAGCAGTTCTTC
17,TRBV11-1,TRBJ1-1,TRBD1,NA,CASSPPDRGTMNTEAFF,TGTGCCAGCAGCCCGCCGGACAGGGGGACAATGAACACTGAAGCTTTCTTT
14,TRBV6-1,TRBJ2-3,NA,many,CASNGLGLTDTQYF,TGTGCCAGCAACGGACTCGGCCTCACAGATACGCAGTATTTT
12,TRBV10-3,TRBJ1-1,TRBD1,few,CAIRGDRDSAFF,TGTGCCATCAGGGGCGACAGGGATTCGGCTTTCTTT
16,TRBV5-1,TRBJ1-1,TRBD1,many,CASSLGQGGVGTEAFF,TGCGCCAGCAGCTTAGGACAGGGGGGAGTGGGCACTGAAGCTTTCTTT
15,TRBV6-5,TRBJ1-6,NA,many,CASSLQVGSDSPLHF,TGTGCCAGCAGTCTCCAAGTAGGGTCCGACTCACCCCTCCACTTT
15,TRBV5-4,TRBJ1-2,NA,few,CASSFVTGQGYGYTF,TGTGCCAGCAGCTTTGTTACGGGGCAGGGCTATGGCTACACCTTC
14,TRBV10-3,TRBJ2-5,TRBD2,NA,CAIRASGVEETQYF,TGTGCCATCAGGGCTAGCGGGGTGGAAGAGACCCAGTACTTC